Listed here is a single T cell receptor (beta chain). The target of this receptor is not known. No much larger clonotype is one base removed from it; base qualities were not supplied. These data belong to a study of blood T cell repertoires in COVID-19 (TCRdb year 2020). General notes on the study: Samples from collaborators originated in the United States, Italy and Spain and spanned both the acute and convalescent phases of COVID-19. Where available, HLA class I and class II types were taken from metadata supplied by the sample provider and were not determined by assay-based typing. The repertoires were made available in a free public database intended to serve as a resource for research on the immune response to SARS-CoV-2. Samples came from the ongoing ImmuneRACE study (first 160 participants) plus 1,254 subjects from 6 global collaborators. Deeply sampled blood TCRbeta repertoires from subjects exposed to, actively infected with, or recovered from COVID-19 were included in the dataset. The prospective study material was composed of cDNA or gDNA derived from T cells, B-cell-depleted T cells, or PBMCs. Sample metadata almost always included a de-identified subject ID, COVID-19 status, age in years and sex. Here is what the overall study found, with its caveats: Clinical and demographic metadata were provided uncurated, with the amount varying by source and participant.

The immunoSEQ Assay, a bias-controlled multiplex PCR, was used to amplify TCRbeta CDR3 regions from genomic DNA. Processing in the source paper ran as follows. Nucleated cell counts per sample were estimated from amplification of reference gene primers within the assay. Sequence reads were collapsed and filtered to measure the absolute abundance of every unique TCRbeta CDR3 rearrangement. For each sample, productive Simpson clonality was calculated as the square root of Simpson's diversity index across productive rearrangements. Not all clones reach the TCRdb copy of this immuneACCESS table, which keeps in-frame sequences only. Checked studies attribute under half of the gap to unresolved V genes and leave the rest unexplained. The V and J calls and the clone size are those of that table, but D and trimming were determined from the DNA. The table for this sample lists about 220,000 clones; around 81% of them were counted only once. More than 10% of the sample is taken by the ten largest.

Collaborating institutions collected whole blood in K2EDTA tubes following their own protocols. For TCRbeta analysis, collaborators shipped samples as frozen whole blood, isolated PBMCs, or DNA extracted from either of those sample types. Based on the germline V gene, the CDR1 and CDR2 sequences are SGDLS and YYNGEE. V sheds 3 bases and J sheds 7 bases, leaving 14 bases between their ends. The CDR3 starts with the cysteine, ends with the phenylalanine, and has 14 residues. The retained sequence is limited to the CDR3, 42 bases, with the frame set at the first base. The sample was peripheral blood. The sequence links TRBV9 to TRBJ2-1, with the D gene not confidently named. The TCR originated in a human donor in a cohort sampled during active COVID-19. The CDR3 reads as follows: CASSERIVLNEQFF. The nucleotide sequence reads as follows: TGTGCCAGCAGCGAGAGGATAGTGCTGAATGAGCAGTTCTTC.